The 32 T cell receptor beta chains presented below share a single source sample, sequenced in a study of T cells after yellow fever vaccination. MiXCR, run by TCRdb on the 5' RACE reads, gives a single entry per CDR3 protein. The sample holds more than 120,000 distinct CDR3 sequences, roughly 8.2% seen once. The material sequenced was CD4+ T cells sorted from PBMCs, taken 5 days after the yellow fever booster vaccination. The receptors were gathered from a man in his thirties or forties who received the YFV17D yellow fever vaccine.

This clonotype was seen at least ten times. The CDR3 region has the DNA TGTGCCAGCTCACTAGGAATCGGGAGTTCGGGCACTGAAGCTTTCTTT. Translated, it gives CASSLGIGSSGTEAFF. The V call is TRBV18, the J call TRBJ1-1, with D hard to call. Trimming shortened V by 4 bases and J by 4 bases, and 19 bases separated the two germline ends. CDR1 and CDR2 from the germline V gene are KGHSH and LQKENI. The CDR3 covers 16 residues.

This clonotype came up many times. The chain couples TRBV6-2 or TRBV6-3 to TRBJ1-1; maybe TRBD1 (6 bases). The germline V gene has CDR1 MNHEY and CDR2 SVGEGT. There are 14 residues in the CDR3. Between the trimmed V and J ends, which lost 0 bases and 7 bases, there was a span of 12 bases. CDR3 coding DNA: TGTGCCAGCAGTTACTCGAGGGGGGGTGGTGAAGCTTTCTTT. It yields the protein CASSYSRGGGEAFF.

This clonotype has a count of ten or more. The rearrangement uses TRBV20-1 and TRBJ2-2, with D uncertain. V lost 0 bases to trimming and J lost 6 bases, with 17 bases between them. CDR1 is DFQATT, CDR2 SNEGSKA, per germline (reference sequence). There are 16 residues in the CDR3. CDR3 in amino acids: CSARDRRPIAPGELFF. CDR3 sequence (DNA): TGCAGTGCTAGAGATCGTCGGCCGATCGCGCCCGGGGAGCTGTTTTTT.

This clonotype came up many times. The chain has TRBV20-1 and TRBJ1-2, with TRBD1 as a possible D gene (5 bases). The germline gives CDR1 DFQATT, CDR2 SNEGSKA (reference sequence). Trimming took 0 bases from V and 4 from J, leaving 18 bases between them. The CDR3 loop spans 16 amino acids. The CDR3 here is CSARDWAQGPSYGYTF. DNA for the CDR3: TGCAGTGCTAGAGATTGGGCCCAGGGACCATCCTATGGCTACACCTTC.

The table lists this clonotype with many counts. The V and J genes are TRBV6-4 and TRBJ2-1; 8 bases are a match to TRBD2. The CDR3 has 14 amino acids. Germline CDR1 reads MRHNA; CDR2 reads SNTAGT. The ends lost 1 base at V and 6 bases at J; junction bases unmatched: 2. The CDR3 coding sequence is TGTGCCAGCAGTGACTGGACTAGCTCCAATGAGCAGTTCTTC. This translates into CASSDWTSSNEQFF.

This clonotype occurred a few times. The CDR3 DNA reads as TGCAGTGCTAATGCAAAGCCCGGGACTAGACCCCTCTACAATGAGCAGTTCTTC. Amino acids: CSANAKPGTRPLYNEQFF. The chain has TRBV20-1 and TRBJ2-1, with TRBD2 matching 8 bases. V was pared by 4 bases and J by 3 bases, with 17 bases of the junction left unmatched. The CDR3 has 18 residues. Germline CDR1 is DFQATT and CDR2 is SNEGSKA (reference sequence).

In regard to this clonotype: A much larger clone lies a single base off, so this may be a read error. The chain combines TRBV10-3 with TRBJ2-2; TRBD2 might be the D (5 bases). Germline V gene lookup returns CDR1 ENHRY and CDR2 SYGVKD. The CDR3 loop spans 13 amino acids. The chain's CDR3 is CAISPRETGELLF. CDR3 nucleotide sequence: TGTGCCATCAGCCCGAGGGAGACCGGGGAGCTGCTTTTT.

In this sample, this clonotype turned up many times. The chain employs TRBV12-3 or TRBV12-4 and TRBJ2-1; maybe TRBD1 (5 bases). This CDR3 has 15 residues. The V and J ends lost 4 bases and 9 bases respectively, with 19 bases between them. CDR3 residues: CASSSGAESGGEQFF. The CDR3 nucleotides read TGTGCCAGCAGTTCTGGGGCGGAATCGGGCGGTGAGCAGTTCTTC.

This clonotype was recorded at least ten times. CDR3 nucleotides: TGTGCCAGCAGCTTATATGGGACCCCAGGCACTGAAGCTTTCTTT. Its protein product is CASSLYGTPGTEAFF. V is TRBV5-6 and J is TRBJ1-1, with D maybe TRBD1 (5 bases). This CDR3 has 15 residues. Trimming removed 2 bases at V and 4 bases at J, with 15 bases between. Per germline, CDR1 SGHDT and CDR2 YYEEEE.

This clonotype was found many times. The J gene is TRBJ2-3, the V gene TRBV11-1, with D tentatively TRBD2 (6 bases). CDR3 size: 19 residues. Per germline, CDR1 SGHAT and CDR2 FQDESV (reference sequence). V lost 5 bases and J 0 bases, leaving 24 bases between the germline ends. CDR3 DNA: TGTGCCAGCAGCGCGGACATCGGGAGAAACCTGTCAAGCACAGATACGCAGTATTTT. This encodes CASSADIGRNLSSTDTQYF.

The sample holds a few counts of this clonotype. The gene calls are TRBV7-2 and TRBJ1-3, with D possibly being TRBD1 (5 bases). V shed 3 bases and J shed 0 bases, with 6 bases lying between them. The CDR3 runs 14 residues. Germline V gene lookup returns CDR1 SGHTA and CDR2 FQGNSA. The CDR3 reads CASSFQGSGNTIYF. The DNA for the CDR3 is TGTGCCAGCAGCTTTCAGGGCTCTGGAAACACCATATATTTT.

This clonotype occurred many times. The chain employs TRBV7-3 and TRBJ2-2; D call uncertain. Trimming removed 5 bases from V and 3 bases from J, with 13 bases in between. Germline V gene lookup returns CDR1 SGHTA and CDR2 FQGTGA. This CDR3 has 15 residues. The CDR3: CASSTLGSYTGELFF. In nucleotides, the CDR3 is TGTGCCAGCAGCACCCTAGGATCTTACACCGGGGAGCTGTTTTTT.

In its sample, this clonotype was seen a few times. The rearrangement uses TRBV28 and TRBJ1-1, with D unclear. The length of the CDR3 is 11 residues. The V end lost 8 bases, the J end lost 13 bases, and 17 bases lay between the germline ends. Germline V gene sequence: CDR1 MDHEN, CDR2 SYDVKM. CDR3 amino acids: CASRYTVLVFF. CDR3 bases: TGTGCCAGCCGTTACACGGTTTTAGTTTTCTTT. Full variable domain (missing parts from reference TRBV28 and TRBJ1-1): DVKVTQSSRYLVKRTGEKVFLECVQDMDHENMFWYRQDPGLGLRLIYFSYDVKMKEKGDIPEGYSVSREKKERFSLILESASTNQTSMYLCASRYTVLVFFGQGTRLTVV.

J is TRBJ2-1 and V is TRBV7-2; 14 nucleotides align to TRBD2. Germline assignment: CDR1 SGHTA and CDR2 FQGNSA. V trimming: 5 bases; J trimming: 13 bases; junction bases outside the gene matches: 4. CDR3 size: 13 residues. CDR3 sequence (DNA): TGTGCCAGCAGCGGGACTAGCGGGAGTCGACAGTTCTTC. It codes for CASSGTSGSRQFF.

This clonotype was found many times. The gene calls are TRBV20-1 and TRBJ2-3, with 8 bases matching TRBD1. The CDR3 has 15 residues. Germline trimming cut 5 bases from V and 3 bases from J; bases unmatched to any gene: 10. Germline lookup yields CDR1 DFQATT and CDR2 SNEGSKA (reference sequence). The DNA for the CDR3 is TGCAGTGCTCCTGACAGGGGAAGAGCAACAGATACGCAGTATTTT. Encoded protein: CSAPDRGRATDTQYF.

In its sample, this clonotype was seen many times. This chain joins TRBV7-9 and TRBJ2-1; D is undetermined. Germline CDR1 is SEHNR and CDR2 is FQNEAQ (reference sequence). The CDR3 sequence is 15 residues long. Trimming removed 3 bases at V and 4 bases at J, with 13 bases between. CDR3 sequence (DNA): TGTGCCAGCAGCTTGCTGTTCCAACCGTACAATGAGCAGTTCTTC. This codes for CASSLLFQPYNEQFF.

This clonotype was found many times. The genes are TRBV9 and TRBJ2-1, with 11 bases identical to TRBD2. The germline CDR1 and CDR2 sequences are SGDLS and YYNGEE. V shed 3 bases, J shed 0 bases, and the junction held 14 bases outside the gene matches. The CDR3 sequence is 20 residues long. This CDR3 reads CASSASRASGRFFSYNEQFF. Written as DNA, the CDR3 is TGTGCCAGCAGCGCTTCTCGGGCTAGCGGGAGGTTTTTCTCCTACAATGAGCAGTTCTTC.

This clonotype was recorded many times. V is TRBV5-1 and J is TRBJ1-1; D unclear. V was cut by 0 bases and J by 1 base, with 10 bases left in between. CDR3 length equals 15 residues. Germline CDR1 SGHRS, CDR2 YFSETQ. Written as DNA, the CDR3 is TGCGCCAGCAGCTTGGCTACACGGAGGAACACTGAAGCTTTCTTT. Translated, it gives CASSLATRRNTEAFF.

As concerns this clonotype: This may be a read error: a much more frequent sequence differs by one nucleotide. The V call is TRBV20-1, the J call TRBJ1-2; D is possibly TRBD1 (6 bases). In germline, CDR1 is DFQATT, CDR2 SNEGSKA (reference sequence). Trimming shortened V by 4 bases and J by 3 bases, and 15 bases separated the two germline ends. The CDR3 has 14 amino acids. The CDR3 loop reads CSAKEQGRHYGYTF. CDR3 sequence (DNA): TGCAGTGCTAAAGAACAGGGACGTCACTATGGCTACACCTTC.

This clonotype appeared many times. The rearrangement uses TRBV4-2 and TRBJ2-1; 9 nucleotides agree with TRBD2. The CDR3 extends over 15 amino acids. Germline V gene lookup returns CDR1 LGHNA and CDR2 YNFKEQ. The junction had 4 bases not matched to a gene; V was cut back by 1 base and J by 6 bases. CDR3 sequence: CASSQGGTSPNEQFF. DNA of the CDR3: TGTGCCAGCAGCCAAGGAGGGACTAGCCCCAATGAGCAGTTCTTC.

The rearrangement uses TRBV10-1 and TRBJ2-3, with 7 bases matching TRBD1. CDR3 size: 14 residues. Per the germline V gene, CDR1 is WNHNN and CDR2 is SYGVQD (reference sequence). J was trimmed by 4 bases and V by 3 bases; bases with no gene match: 4. In DNA form, the CDR3 reads TGCGCCAGCAGTGAACAGGGGCGCTCAGATACGCAGTATTTT. It translates to CASSEQGRSDTQYF.

This clonotype was seen repeatedly, ten times or more. This CDR3 is CASSLENRVGSREQYF. CDR3 DNA: TGTGCCAGCAGCTTGGAGAACAGGGTGGGGTCGCGGGAGCAGTACTTC. The chain links TRBV7-2 to TRBJ2-7; D is possibly TRBD1 (6 bases). V dropped 3 bases and J dropped 7 bases, with 22 bases sitting between them. There are 16 residues in the CDR3. Germline values: CDR1 SGHTA, CDR2 FQGNSA.

This clonotype was seen many times. The CDR3 DNA reads as TGTGCCAGCAGCAAAAACAGGGGACACGAGCAGTACTTC. It is translated as CASSKNRGHEQYF. The chain uses TRBV11-1 and TRBJ2-7; 7 bases match TRBD1. Germline V lookup: CDR1 SGHAT, CDR2 FQDESV (reference sequence). V lost 5 bases to trimming and J lost 5 bases; unmatched junction nucleotides: 6. The CDR3 length is 13 residues.

The chain is built from TRBV7-2 and TRBJ2-5; the match to TRBD1 covers 11 bases. Germline V gives CDR1 SGHTA, CDR2 FQGNSA. The V segment lost 5 bases and the J segment 5 bases; nucleotides outside the gene matches: 7. The CDR3 extends over 15 amino acids. The CDR3: CASSPRTGGWETQYF. CDR3 coding DNA: TGTGCCAGCAGCCCCCGGACAGGGGGCTGGGAGACCCAGTACTTC.

This clonotype was seen repeatedly, ten times or more. This chain connects TRBV23-1 to TRBJ2-1; D is unresolved. TRBV23-1 is reported as an ORF; its role is uncertain. V lost 11 bases and J 5 bases, leaving 4 bases between the germline ends. The CDR3 totals 9 residues. The chain's CDR3 is CAGNNEQFF. The CDR3 nucleotides read TGCGCCGGGAACAATGAGCAGTTCTTC.

Regarding this clonotype: This may be a read error: a much more frequent sequence differs by one nucleotide. The chain combines TRBV20-1 with TRBJ2-7; 9 bases fit TRBD1. Trimming took 5 bases from V and 4 from J; bases not matched to a gene: 9. Germline V gene data show CDR1 as DFQATT and CDR2 as SNEGSKA (reference sequence). The CDR3 covers 14 residues. In nucleotides, the CDR3 is TGCAGTGCTGCCGACAGGGGGGAAGGGTACGAGCAGTACTTC. Its protein product is CSAADRGEGYEQYF.

This rearrangement joins TRBV4-3 to TRBJ2-1; TRBD2 might be the D (6 bases). CDR3 length: 16 residues. The ends were cut back, 0 bases at V and 7 bases at J, with 16 bases in the middle. CDR1 LGHNA and CDR2 YSLEER come from the germline V gene. For the CDR3, the DNA is TGCGCCAGCAGCCAAGATCGGAGGGAAAGGAAAAATGAGCAGTTCTTC. Amino acids: CASSQDRRERKNEQFF.

As DNA, the CDR3 is TGTGCCAGCCGGGAGACAGCGCACACCGGGGAGCTGTTTTTT. It encodes CASRETAHTGELFF. The V and J genes are TRBV6-1 and TRBJ2-2; the D gene is possibly TRBD2 (6 bases). Germline CDR1 and CDR2: MNHNS and SASEGT. Between the trimmed V and J ends, which lost 8 bases and 3 bases, there was a span of 13 bases. The CDR3 loop spans 14 amino acids.

This clonotype was found many times. The rearrangement links TRBV12-3 or TRBV12-4 to TRBJ2-5; TRBD2 matches 8 bases. Trimming cost V 7 bases and J 3 bases; bases outside gene matches: 19. The length of the CDR3 is 18 residues. DNA of the CDR3: TGTGCCAGCAAACAAAGCGGGAGCGCCCATGGGAGGGAAGAGACCCAGTACTTC. Protein sequence: CASKQSGSAHGREETQYF.

Remarks on this clonotype: This may be a read error, as it is one base from a much larger clone. V is TRBV6-1 and J is TRBJ2-7; D call uncertain. Trimming removed 4 bases at V and 1 base at J, with 11 bases between. This CDR3 region has 14 residues. Germline V gene data show CDR1 as MNHNS and CDR2 as SASEGT. In DNA form, the CDR3 reads TGTGCCAGCAGTGGTCTGGACCGTTCCTACGAGCAGTACTTC. It codes for CASSGLDRSYEQYF.

This clonotype was seen ten or more times. The chain combines TRBV7-2 with TRBJ2-7; D is unresolved. The CDR3 consists of 13 residues. Trimming stripped 5 bases from V and 4 bases from J, with 12 bases between. Germline V gene lookup returns CDR1 SGHTA and CDR2 FQGNSA. This CDR3 reads CASSTRNSYEQYF. CDR3 coding DNA: TGTGCCAGCAGCACCCGAAACAGTTACGAGCAGTACTTC.

Ten or more counts support this clonotype. This chain uses TRBV6-1 with TRBJ2-3, with D perhaps TRBD1 (6 bases). Germline loops: CDR1 MNHNS, CDR2 SASEGT. The germline V and J ends were trimmed by 10 bases and 3 bases, with 17 bases remaining between them. The CDR3 totals 14 residues. The CDR3 bases are TGTGCCACAAAGAACAGGGACGGTACAGATACGCAGTATTTT. Encoded protein: CATKNRDGTDTQYF.